This TCR beta chain was retrieved from a study of T-cell memory formation after mild COVID-19. MiXCR was run by TCRdb on the 5' RACE reads, yielding one entry per CDR3 protein. The repertoire has approximately 150,000 distinct CDR3 sequences, about 6.1% of them found once; the top ten carry approximately 2%. The CDR3 has 13 amino acids. The V gene's germline CDR1 is DFQATT and CDR2 SNEGSKA (reference sequence). V was trimmed by 1 base and J by 3 bases, leaving 9 bases between them. This clonotype was seen repeatedly, ten times or more. The origin of this receptor is an adult woman who had mild COVID-19 (a few samples of this study predate the infection). Cell type and time point are not known. The chain links TRBV20-1 to TRBJ1-1, with no clear D. The material sequenced was PBMCs or a T cell subset sorted from them (not recorded which). CDR3 amino acids: CSARALSDTEAFF. The CDR3 coding sequence is TGCAGTGCTAGAGCCCTTTCGGACACTGAAGCTTTCTTT.